Below, 14 T cell receptor beta chains from the same sample are listed, as sequenced in a study of T cells in women clearing cervical HPV infection. Method: immunoSEQ multiplex PCR; TCRdb's copy keeps in-frame clones and lacks some. The data show approximately 20,000 clones, and the top ten clones hold 2.5% to 3.5%. Specimen: blood buffy coat. The receptors derive from a woman between 18 and 70 years old with a cervical HPV16 infection that either progressed to CIN3+ or cleared (not recorded which).

To note about this clone: The junction departs from germline at one end; a sequencing error may be responsible. The read ends 3 residues before the CDR3 terminus; that terminus is restored from the germline J gene. The V call is TRBV7-3, the J call TRBJ2-3; D may be TRBD2 (5 bases). The CDR3 extends over 13 amino acids. CDR1 is SGHTA, CDR2 FQGTGA, per germline. The DNA read from the CDR3 is TGTTCCAGCAGCGGCCAAATCACAGATACG. Translating it yields CSSSGQITDT. The whole CDR3 protein is CSSSGQITDTQYF.

As to this clone: Read data end 3 residues before the CDR3 end; the end is taken from the germline J gene. The chain is built from TRBV30 and TRBJ1-6; 7 nucleotides line up with TRBD1. The CDR3 has 14 amino acids. Germline loops: CDR1 GTSNPN, CDR2 SVGIG (reference sequence). The trim removed 2 bases at V and 10 bases at J, leaving 8 bases unmatched. Incomplete CDR3 DNA: TGTGCCTGGAGTCTGACAGGGAGGAACTCACCC. This codes for CAWSLTGRNSP. The full CDR3 sequence reads CAWSLTGRNSPLHF.

In the case of this clone: The CDR3 end lies 3 residues beyond the end of the read and is filled in from the germline J gene. The chain combines TRBV23-1 with TRBJ1-6; TRBD1 might be the D (5 bases). TRBV23-1 is an open reading frame, and its role is uncertain. V shed 6 bases and J shed 7 bases, with 16 bases lying between them. This CDR3 has 15 amino acids. The CDR3 reads CASSSIQGKNSPLHF. The sequenced CDR3 bases are TGCGCCAGCAGCTCCATTCAGGGTAAGAATTCACCC.

Note on this clone: The read halts 3 residues ahead of the CDR3 end, with the missing end drawn from the germline J gene. This chain links TRBV2 with TRBJ2-2; TRBD2 matches at 9 bases. With V trimmed by 2 bases and J by 5 bases, 9 bases remained unmatched. Per germline, CDR1 SNHLY and CDR2 FYNNEI. There are 17 residues in the CDR3. CDR3 DNA, as far as it was read: TGTGCCAGCAGTGAATGGGCTAGCGGGGAGTTAACCGGGGAG. It translates to CASSEWASGELTGE. The complete CDR3 protein is CASSEWASGELTGELFF.

Comments on this clone: The read gets to within 3 residues of the CDR3 end, and the germline J gene fills in the rest. The chain employs TRBV19 and TRBJ2-5, with 12 bases matching TRBD2. The germline CDR1 and CDR2 sequences are LNHDA and SQIVND (reference sequence). The CDR3 runs 14 residues. Losses at the gene ends were 6 bases for V and 6 bases for J; bases not matched to a gene: 5. CDR3 region: CASRTSGGTKTQYF. The CDR3 bases that were read are TGTGCCAGTAGGACTAGCGGGGGTACGAAGACC. The whole variable domain, filled in from reference TRBV19 and TRBJ2-5, reads DGGITQSPKYLFRKEGQNVTLSCEQNLNHDAMYWYRQDPGQGLRLIYYSQIVNDFQKGDIAEGYSVSREKKESFPLTVTSAQKNPTAFYLCASRTSGGTKTQYFGPGTRLLVL.

Regarding this clone: The read ends 3 residues early relative to the CDR3; the germline J gene fills the gap. The genes are TRBV20-1 and TRBJ2-3; no firm D call. The germline V and J ends were trimmed by 0 bases and 4 bases, with 8 bases remaining between them. The CDR3 is 13 amino acids. Germline CDR1 is DFQATT and CDR2 is SNEGSKA (reference sequence). The DNA read from the CDR3 is TGCAGTGCTAGAGAGCGGTCAGCAGATACG. Protein: CSARERSADT. The CDR3 in its entirety is CSARERSADTQYF.

Concerning this clone itself: The missing CDR3 end, 3 residues past where the read stops, is filled in from the germline J gene. This chain uses TRBV5-1 with TRBJ1-5; D possibly corresponds to TRBD1 (5 bases). This CDR3 region has 15 residues. The germline V gene has CDR1 SGHRS and CDR2 YFSETQ. Trimming cost V 2 bases and J 2 bases, with 11 bases left between them. CDR3 loop: CASSFSGDGNQPQHF. CDR3 DNA (partial): TGCGCCAGCAGCTTCTCGGGGGATGGCAATCAGCCC.

As to this clone: The CDR3 end falls 3 residues outside the read, so it is completed with the germline J gene. The sample contains more than one DNA sequence encoding this CDR3. The gene calls are TRBV5-1 and TRBJ1-1; 8 bases map to TRBD1. Germline V gene sequence: CDR1 SGHRS, CDR2 YFSETQ. With 2 bases clipped from V and 6 bases from J, the junction kept 6 bases outside the gene matches. The CDR3 contains 14 residues. CDR3 DNA, as far as it was read: TGCGCCAGCAGCTTCTTGGGACAGGAAGCTGAA. Protein sequence: CASSFLGQEAE. The whole CDR3 protein is CASSFLGQEAEAFF.

The CDR3 is CASSSYTGERIEQFF. The CDR3 DNA, read in part, is TGTGCCAGCAGTTCTTATACAGGCGAAAGGATTGAG. The chain has TRBV28 and TRBJ2-1; possible D gene TRBD1, 5 bases. The read ends 3 residues before the CDR3 terminus; that terminus is restored from the germline J gene. In germline, CDR1 is MDHEN, CDR2 SYDVKM. CDR3 length: 15 residues. Trimming removed 4 bases at V and 9 bases at J, with 19 bases between.

Regarding this clone: The read terminates 3 residues before the CDR3 end, so the remaining end is supplied by the germline J gene. J is TRBJ1-1 and V is TRBV30; TRBD1 matches at 12 bases. The germline V gene has CDR1 GTSNPN and CDR2 SVGIG (reference sequence). CDR3 length: 15 amino acids. Trimming removed 3 bases from V and 5 bases from J; junction bases left unmatched: 7. CDR3 amino acids: CAWSSGQGAKTEAFF. The part of the CDR3 DNA that was read is TGTGCCTGGAGCTCGGGACAGGGGGCGAAAACTGAA.

The CDR3 is CASSGFGGQQTIQYF. Incomplete CDR3 DNA: TGTGCCAGCAGTGGATTTGGCGGCCAGCAAACCATT. The rearrangement links TRBV2 to TRBJ2-4; D is uncertain. Sequencing ends 3 residues short of the CDR3 end; the germline J gene provides the rest. V was pared by 4 bases and J by 9 bases, with 19 bases between. This CDR3 is built from 15 residues. Germline assignment: CDR1 SNHLY and CDR2 FYNNEI.

In regard to this clone: The sequence runs out 3 residues before the end of the CDR3; the remainder is reconstructed from the germline J gene. The chain combines TRBV30 with TRBJ2-3; TRBD2 aligns across 8 bases. With V trimmed by 0 bases and J by 6 bases, 5 bases remained unmatched. CDR1 GTSNPN and CDR2 SVGIG come from the germline V gene (reference sequence). The CDR3 totals 14 residues. The DNA read from the CDR3 is TGTGCCTGGAGTGTCGGGGGGGCCGAGGATACG. Amino acid sequence: CAWSVGGAEDT. The CDR3, in full, reads CAWSVGGAEDTQYF. The variable domain in full, completed from reference TRBV30 and TRBJ2-3, reads SQTIHQWPATLVQPVGSPLSLECTVEGTSNPNLYWYRQAAGRGLQLLFYSVGIGQISSEVPQNLSASRPQDRQFILSSKKLLLSDSGFYLCAWSVGGAEDTQYFGPGTRLTVL.

Concerning this clone itself: Germline is not matched at one junction end, which may reflect a read error. The read stops 3 residues short of the end of the CDR3; the missing end is completed from the germline J gene. V and J are TRBV4-2 and TRBJ2-1; 8 bases agree with TRBD2. The CDR3 totals 18 residues. The germline gives CDR1 LGHNA, CDR2 YNFKEQ. The sequenced part of the CDR3 DNA is TGCGCCAGCAGCCGGAGGATAGTTAGCGGGGCGACCTACAATGAG. Protein: CASSRRIVSGATYNE. The entire CDR3 protein is CASSRRIVSGATYNEQFF.

About this clone itself: Read data end 3 residues before the CDR3 end; the end is taken from the germline J gene. The J gene is TRBJ2-3, the V gene TRBV12-3 or TRBV12-4; 10 bases line up with TRBD2. The CDR3 sequence is 16 residues long. J lost 4 bases, V lost 5 bases, and 9 bases had no gene match. The DNA read from the CDR3 is TGTGCCAGCAGTCCGTCCCAAGCGGGGGGGTCAGATACG. Protein sequence: CASSPSQAGGSDT. The whole CDR3 reads CASSPSQAGGSDTQYF.